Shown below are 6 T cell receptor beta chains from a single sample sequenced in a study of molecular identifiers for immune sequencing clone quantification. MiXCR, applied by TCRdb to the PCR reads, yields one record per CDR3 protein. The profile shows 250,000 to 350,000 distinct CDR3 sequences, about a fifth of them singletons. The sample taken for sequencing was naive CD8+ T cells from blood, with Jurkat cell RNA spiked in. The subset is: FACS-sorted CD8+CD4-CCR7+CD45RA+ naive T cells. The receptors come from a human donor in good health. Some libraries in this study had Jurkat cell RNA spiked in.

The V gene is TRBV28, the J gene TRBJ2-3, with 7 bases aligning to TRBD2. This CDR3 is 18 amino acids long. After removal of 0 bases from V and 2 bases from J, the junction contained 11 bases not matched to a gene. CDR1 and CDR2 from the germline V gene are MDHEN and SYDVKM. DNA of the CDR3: TGTGCCAGCAGTTTATGGGGGACTGGCGGGAGAACCACAGATACGCAGTATTTT. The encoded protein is CASSLWGTGGRTTDTQYF.

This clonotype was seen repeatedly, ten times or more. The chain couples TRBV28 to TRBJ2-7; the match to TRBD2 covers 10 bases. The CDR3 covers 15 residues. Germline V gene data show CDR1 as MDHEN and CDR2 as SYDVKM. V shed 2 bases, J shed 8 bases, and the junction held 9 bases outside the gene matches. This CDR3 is CASSLVKREGLKQYF. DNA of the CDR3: TGTGCCAGCAGTTTAGTTAAGCGGGAGGGTTTGAAGCAGTACTTC.

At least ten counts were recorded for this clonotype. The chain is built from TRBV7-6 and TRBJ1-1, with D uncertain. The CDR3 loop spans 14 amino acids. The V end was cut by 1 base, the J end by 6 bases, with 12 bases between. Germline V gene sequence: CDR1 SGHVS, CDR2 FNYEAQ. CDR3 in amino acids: CASSLDGDGAEAFF. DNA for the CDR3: TGTGCCAGCAGCTTAGATGGTGATGGGGCTGAAGCTTTCTTT.

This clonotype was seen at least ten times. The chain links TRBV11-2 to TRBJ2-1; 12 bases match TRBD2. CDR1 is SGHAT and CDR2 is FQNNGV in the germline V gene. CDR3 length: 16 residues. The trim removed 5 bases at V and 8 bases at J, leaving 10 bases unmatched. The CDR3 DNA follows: TGTGCCAGCAGCCCGACTCCTAGCGGGGGGGCCTATGAGCAGTTCTTC. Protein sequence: CASSPTPSGGAYEQFF.

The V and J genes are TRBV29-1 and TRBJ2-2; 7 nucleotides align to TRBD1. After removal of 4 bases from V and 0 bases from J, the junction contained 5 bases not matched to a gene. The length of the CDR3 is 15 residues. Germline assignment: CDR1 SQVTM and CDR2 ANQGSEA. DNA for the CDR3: TGCAGCGTTGTATCGGGACAGACGAACACCGGGGAGCTGTTTTTT. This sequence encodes CSVVSGQTNTGELFF.

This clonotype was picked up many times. The CDR3 region has the DNA TGCGCCAGCAGCCACCCCACAGGGGGCCTCTACGAGCAGTACTTC. Residues: CASSHPTGGLYEQYF. The rearrangement uses TRBV5-1 and TRBJ2-7, with 9 bases that match TRBD1. The ends lost 4 bases at V and 3 bases at J; junction bases unmatched: 8. This CDR3 is 15 amino acids long. The germline V gene has CDR1 SGHRS and CDR2 YFSETQ.